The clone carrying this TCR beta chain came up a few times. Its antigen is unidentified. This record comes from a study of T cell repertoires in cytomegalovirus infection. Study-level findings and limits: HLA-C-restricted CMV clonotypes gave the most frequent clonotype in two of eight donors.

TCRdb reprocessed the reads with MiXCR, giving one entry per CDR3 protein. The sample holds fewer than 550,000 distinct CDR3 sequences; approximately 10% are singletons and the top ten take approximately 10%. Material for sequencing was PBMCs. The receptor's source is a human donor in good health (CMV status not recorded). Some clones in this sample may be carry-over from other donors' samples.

CDR3 loop: CASSLFLGPYNEQFF. CDR3 in DNA: TGTGCCAGCAGTTTATTCCTCGGACCATACAATGAGCAGTTCTTC. This chain links TRBV27 with TRBJ2-1, with unresolved D. The CDR3 runs 15 residues. The germline V gene encodes CDR1 MNHEY and CDR2 SMNVEV (reference sequence). Between the trimmed V and J ends, which lost 1 base and 4 bases, there was a span of 11 bases.